This T cell receptor (beta chain) was found in a study of T cell changes during pregnancy in multiple sclerosis. The length of the CDR3 is 17 residues. Repertoires were generated with immunoSEQ multiplex PCR, while TCRdb's copy carries only in-frame clones and drops some. Among over 100,000 clones listed, roughly 92% were seen once. The specimen was peripheral blood, collected in the third trimester of pregnancy. The TCR comes from a female donor with multiple sclerosis, enrolled in a pregnancy study. The chain uses TRBV21-1 and TRBJ2-7; the table names TRBD2, a call not compared with the DNA. TRBV21-1 is described as a pseudogene. The CDR3 coding sequence is TGTGCCAGCAGCAAACAGGCCGGGACGGGGGGCTCCTACGAGCAGTACTTC. Translated: CASSKQAGTGGSYEQYF.